The source of this T cell receptor beta chain is a study of response to subunit inactivated influenza vaccine. Study observations and caveats: New T cells are recruited in small numbers by each seasonal influenza vaccination, according to the authors' suggestion.

MiXCR, applied by TCRdb to the RT-PCR reads, yields one record per CDR3 protein. The table shows about 240,000 distinct CDR3 sequences, with 12% occurring only once. This clonotype was counted at least ten times. Its cognate antigen is unknown. V was cut by 4 bases and J by 6 bases, with 22 bases left in between. Germline V gene lookup returns CDR1 SGHDT and CDR2 YYEEEE. The CDR3 runs to 16 residues. This receptor was identified in a man aged 45-65 years who received an inactivated influenza vaccine. This specimen was non-naive T cells sorted from PBMCs, taken approximately 15 days before vaccination. This chain uses TRBV5-6 with TRBJ1-2, with D possibly matching TRBD1 (6 bases). The DNA for the CDR3 is TGTGCCAGCAGCCCGTGGCCAGGGGATGGTAATAATGGCTACACCTTC. It specifies CASSPWPGDGNNGYTF.